These 11 T cell receptor beta chains share one sample of origin, sequenced in a study of cytomegalovirus exposure and HLA in healthy donors. Primers: 60 Vbeta forward and 13 Jbeta reverse. TCRdb keeps only in-frame clones here, not all; method: immunoSEQ multiplex PCR. The sample has 100,000 to 150,000 clones, under 85% seen once. Sequenced material: PBMCs. The receptors originated from a woman aged 40-49 years in good health and CMV-seropositive.

This chain links TRBV5-1 with TRBJ2-7; possibly TRBD1 for D (5 bases). This CDR3 has 15 residues. Trimming cost V 3 bases and J 2 bases, with 15 bases left between them. From germline, CDR1 is SGHRS and CDR2 YFSETQ. The CDR3 DNA sequence: TGCGCCAGCAGCTCGCTTACAGGTGGGGCCTACGAGCAGTACTTC. As protein: CASSSLTGGAYEQYF.

This chain uses TRBV4-1 with TRBJ2-3; 7 bases match TRBD2. This CDR3 is 16 amino acids long. V lost 3 bases and J lost 4; bases outside the gene matches: 10. Germline-derived CDR1 and CDR2 are MGHRA and YSYEKL. The CDR3 DNA is TGCGCCAGCAGCCAGAAGCGCGGCGGGAGCGCAGATACGCAGTATTTT. Its translation is CASSQKRGGSADTQYF.

The chain has TRBV14 and TRBJ2-2; TRBD2 aligns across 10 bases. The CDR3 covers 16 residues. The V gene's germline CDR1 is SGHDN and CDR2 FVKESK. The junction had 3 bases not matched to a gene; V was cut back by 4 bases and J by 1 base. The CDR3 region is CASSRTSGMNTGELFF. CDR3 bases: TGTGCCAGCAGCCGTACTAGCGGGATGAACACCGGGGAGCTGTTTTTT.

V and J are TRBV11-1 and TRBJ2-5; no reliable D call. Trimming stripped 2 bases from V and 5 bases from J, with 12 bases between. This CDR3 has 14 amino acids. Germline V lookup: CDR1 SGHAT, CDR2 FQDESV (reference sequence). The CDR3 DNA sequence: TGTGCCAGCAGCTTACTCCCTAGACGGGAGACCCAGTACTTC. Translation gives CASSLLPRRETQYF.

The chain links TRBV28 to TRBJ1-5, with D maybe TRBD1 (6 bases). Germline values: CDR1 MDHEN, CDR2 SYDVKM. This CDR3 has 18 amino acids. V was cut by 6 bases and J by 2 bases, with 23 bases left in between. CDR3 bases: TGTGCCAGCAGGGGAAGGGGATACCGGGGGGCAGGCAATCAGCCCCAGCATTTT. Amino acid sequence: CASRGRGYRGAGNQPQHF.

The V and J genes are TRBV4-1 and TRBJ2-7; 7 nucleotides match TRBD2. After removal of 4 bases from V and 7 bases from J, the junction contained 10 bases not matched to a gene. The CDR3 covers 14 residues. Germline V CDR1 and CDR2: MGHRA, YSYEKL. CDR3 protein: CASSRGAGPLEQYF. The CDR3 DNA is TGCGCCAGCAGCCGAGGAGCGGGACCCCTTGAGCAGTACTTC.

The V gene is TRBV5-8, the J gene TRBJ2-1; 12 bases line up with TRBD1. The CDR3 contains 16 residues. V lost 4 bases and J lost 6; bases outside the gene matches: 8. Germline CDR1 reads SGHTS; CDR2 reads YDEGEE. The CDR3 nucleotides are TGTGCCAGCAGCCTGGGACAGGGGGCCATTGGCAATGAGCAGTTCTTC. It is translated as CASSLGQGAIGNEQFF.

Only a few counts were recorded for this clone. The chain employs TRBV4-1 and TRBJ2-1, with TRBD2 identical over 11 bases. From germline, CDR1 is MGHRA and CDR2 YSYEKL. V lost 4 bases to trimming and J lost 6 bases; unmatched junction nucleotides: 8. This CDR3 is 16 amino acids long. The DNA for the CDR3 is TGCGCCAGCAGCCCACAAACTAGCGGGAGTTCCAATGAGCAGTTCTTC. Translated, it gives CASSPQTSGSSNEQFF.

The chain has TRBV2 and TRBJ1-2; TRBD1 might be the D (5 bases). Germline loops: CDR1 SNHLY, CDR2 FYNNEI. Deletions cut 5 bases from V and 4 bases from J, with 11 bases between. This CDR3 spans 13 amino acids. This chain's CDR3 is CASSPPGGYGYTF. In DNA form, the CDR3 reads TGTGCCAGCAGTCCCCCCGGGGGCTATGGCTACACCTTC.

This chain connects TRBV6-1 to TRBJ1-5; possibly TRBD1 for D (6 bases). Trimming left V 8 bases short and J 0 bases short, with 11 bases between. Germline V gives CDR1 MNHNS, CDR2 SASEGT. The CDR3 extends over 14 amino acids. This CDR3 reads CASSRTDSNQPQHF. CDR3 DNA: TGTGCCAGCTCCCGGACAGATAGCAATCAGCCCCAGCATTTT.

The V gene is TRBV6-5, the J gene TRBJ1-2; 8 nucleotides match TRBD1. V trimming: 0 bases; J trimming: 6 bases; junction bases outside the gene matches: 0. CDR3 size: 13 residues. The germline V gene has CDR1 MNHEY and CDR2 SVGAGI. CDR3 sequence: CASSYSTGDGYTF. In nucleotides, the CDR3 is TGTGCCAGCAGTTACTCGACAGGGGATGGCTACACCTTC.